The source of this TCR beta chain is a study of T-cell memory formation after mild COVID-19. This clonotype was seen only a few times. TCRdb called the 5' RACE reads again in MiXCR, with one record for every CDR3 protein. The sample gives around 220,000 distinct CDR3 sequences, about a sixth of which show up once; 3.5% is in the top ten. CDR1 and CDR2 from the germline V gene are SGHRS and YFSETQ. The trim removed 5 bases at V and 5 bases at J, leaving 15 bases unmatched. The CDR3 is 16 amino acids. This clonotype was sampled from a young man who had mild COVID-19 (a few samples of this study predate the infection). Cell type and time point are not known. Sample: PBMCs or a T cell subset sorted from them (not recorded which). V usage is TRBV5-1 and J usage is TRBJ2-5; TRBD1 aligns across 7 bases. The CDR3: CASRARPQGVVETQYF. The CDR3 DNA reads as TGCGCCAGCAGGGCTCGCCCCCAGGGGGTGGTTGAGACCCAGTACTTC.